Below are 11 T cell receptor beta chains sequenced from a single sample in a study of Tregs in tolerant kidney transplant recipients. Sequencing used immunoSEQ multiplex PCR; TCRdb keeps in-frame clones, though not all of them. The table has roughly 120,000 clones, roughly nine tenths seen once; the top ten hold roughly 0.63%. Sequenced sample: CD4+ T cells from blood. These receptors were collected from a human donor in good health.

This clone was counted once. CDR3 in amino acids: CASSPGQYQETQYF. The CDR3 DNA reads TGTGCCAGCTCACCAGGGCAGTACCAAGAGACCCAGTACTTC. The chain uses TRBV18 and TRBJ2-5; no clear D. The V end lost 2 bases, the J end lost 0 bases, and 7 bases lay between the germline ends. From germline, CDR1 is KGHSH and CDR2 LQKENI. CDR3 length: 14 amino acids.

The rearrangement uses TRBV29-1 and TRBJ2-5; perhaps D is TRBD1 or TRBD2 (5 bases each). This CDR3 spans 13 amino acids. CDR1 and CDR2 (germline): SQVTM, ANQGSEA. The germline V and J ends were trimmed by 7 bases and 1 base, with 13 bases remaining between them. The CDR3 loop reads CSATGRPQETQYF. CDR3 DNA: TGCAGCGCCACGGGACGGCCCCAAGAGACCCAGTACTTC.

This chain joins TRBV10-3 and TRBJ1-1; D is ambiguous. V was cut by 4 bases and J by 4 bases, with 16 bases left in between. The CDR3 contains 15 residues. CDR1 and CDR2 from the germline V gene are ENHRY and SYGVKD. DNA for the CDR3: TGTGCCATCAGTGTTTCGGATCGGGCTGGCACTGAAGCTTTCTTT. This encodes CAISVSDRAGTEAFF.

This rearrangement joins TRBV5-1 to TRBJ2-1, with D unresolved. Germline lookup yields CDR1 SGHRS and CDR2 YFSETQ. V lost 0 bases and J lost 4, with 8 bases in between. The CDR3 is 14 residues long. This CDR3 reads CASSLDSIYNEQFF. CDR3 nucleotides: TGCGCCAGCAGCTTGGACTCCATTTACAATGAGCAGTTCTTC.

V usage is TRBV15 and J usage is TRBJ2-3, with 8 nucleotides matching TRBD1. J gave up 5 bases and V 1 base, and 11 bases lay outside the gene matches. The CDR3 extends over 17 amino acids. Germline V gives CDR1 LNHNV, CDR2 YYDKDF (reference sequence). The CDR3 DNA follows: TGTGCCACCAGCAGAGCTGGACAGGGAAGGGGGGAAGATACGCAGTATTTT. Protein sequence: CATSRAGQGRGEDTQYF.

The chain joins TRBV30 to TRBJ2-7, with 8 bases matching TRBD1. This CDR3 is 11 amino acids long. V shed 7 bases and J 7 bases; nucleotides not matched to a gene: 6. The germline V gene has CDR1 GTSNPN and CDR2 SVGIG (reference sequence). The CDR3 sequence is CAFRTGIEQYF. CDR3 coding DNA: TGTGCCTTCCGGACAGGGATAGAGCAGTACTTC.

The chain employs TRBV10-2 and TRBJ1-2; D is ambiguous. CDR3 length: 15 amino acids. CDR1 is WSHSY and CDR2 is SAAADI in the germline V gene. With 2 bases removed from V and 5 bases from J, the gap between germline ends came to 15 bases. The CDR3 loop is CASSEDEVPLYGYTF. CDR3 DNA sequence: TGCGCCAGCAGTGAGGACGAGGTCCCTTTATATGGCTACACCTTC.

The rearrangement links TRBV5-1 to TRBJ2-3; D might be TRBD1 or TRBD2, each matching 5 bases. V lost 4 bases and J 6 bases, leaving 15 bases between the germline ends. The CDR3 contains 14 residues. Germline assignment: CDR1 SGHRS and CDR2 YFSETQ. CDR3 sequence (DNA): TGCGCCAGCAGCGACGGGACCCCCAGGGATACGCAGTATTTT. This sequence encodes CASSDGTPRDTQYF.

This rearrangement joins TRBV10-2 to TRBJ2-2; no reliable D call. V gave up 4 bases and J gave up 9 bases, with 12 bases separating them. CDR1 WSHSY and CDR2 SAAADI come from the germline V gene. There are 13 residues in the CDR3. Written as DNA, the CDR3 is TGCGCCAGCAGTGTGATCTTCAACCGGGAGCTGTTTTTT. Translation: CASSVIFNRELFF.

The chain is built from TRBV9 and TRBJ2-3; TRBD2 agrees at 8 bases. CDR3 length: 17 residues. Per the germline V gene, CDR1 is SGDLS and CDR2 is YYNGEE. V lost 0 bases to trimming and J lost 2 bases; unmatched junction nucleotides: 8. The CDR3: CASSVGRGATSTDTQYF. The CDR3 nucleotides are TGTGCCAGCAGCGTAGGGCGGGGGGCAACTTCCACAGATACGCAGTATTTT. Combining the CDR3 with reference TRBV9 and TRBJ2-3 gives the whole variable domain DSGVTQTPKHLITATGQRVTLRCSPRSGDLSVYWYQQSLDQGLQFLIQYYNGEERAKGNILERFSAQQFPDLHSELNLSSLELGDSALYFCASSVGRGATSTDTQYFGPGTRLTVL.

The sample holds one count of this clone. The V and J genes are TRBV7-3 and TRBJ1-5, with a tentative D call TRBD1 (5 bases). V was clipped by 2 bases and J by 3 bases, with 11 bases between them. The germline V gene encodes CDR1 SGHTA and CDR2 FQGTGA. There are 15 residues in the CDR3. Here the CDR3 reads CASSLVGGNNQPQHF. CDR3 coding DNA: TGTGCCAGCAGCTTAGTGGGGGGAAACAATCAGCCCCAGCATTTT.